This T cell receptor beta chain was documented in a study of blood T cell repertoires in COVID-19. The assay was immunoSEQ multiplex PCR, and TCRdb's table has in-frame clones only and misses some. The table records roughly 240,000 clones, 75% to 90% of them present only once. This CDR3 has 13 residues. V was shortened by 0 bases and J by 6 bases, with 10 bases between the two germline ends. CDR1 and CDR2 from the germline V gene are SGDLS and YYNGEE. Material: PBMCs or T cells enriched from blood (not recorded which). This chain uses TRBV9 with TRBJ2-7; the D gene is possibly TRBD1 (6 bases). The clonotype comes from a man in his forties or fifties who had been exposed to COVID-19. CDR3 in amino acids: CASSVGDRSEQYV. Here the CDR3 DNA reads TGTGCCAGCAGCGTAGGCGACAGGAGCGAGCAGTACGTC.